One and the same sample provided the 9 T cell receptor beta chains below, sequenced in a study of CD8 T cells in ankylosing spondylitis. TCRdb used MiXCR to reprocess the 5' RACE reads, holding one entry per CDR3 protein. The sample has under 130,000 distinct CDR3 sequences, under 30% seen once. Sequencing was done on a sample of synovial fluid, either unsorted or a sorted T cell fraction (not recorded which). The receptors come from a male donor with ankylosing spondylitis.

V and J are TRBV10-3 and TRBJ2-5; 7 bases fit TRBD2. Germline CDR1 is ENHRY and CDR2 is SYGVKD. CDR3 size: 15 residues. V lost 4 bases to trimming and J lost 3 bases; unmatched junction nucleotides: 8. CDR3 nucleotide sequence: TGTGCCATCAGTGTGGTAGGGCTAGCGGAAGAGACCCAGTACTTC. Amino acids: CAISVVGLAEETQYF.

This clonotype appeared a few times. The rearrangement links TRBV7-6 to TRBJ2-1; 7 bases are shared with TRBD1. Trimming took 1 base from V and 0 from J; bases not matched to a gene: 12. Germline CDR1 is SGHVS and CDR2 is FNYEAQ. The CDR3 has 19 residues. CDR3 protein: CASSLEDRSTAGSYNEQFF. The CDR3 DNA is TGTGCCAGCAGCTTAGAGGACAGGTCAACCGCTGGCTCCTACAATGAGCAGTTCTTC.

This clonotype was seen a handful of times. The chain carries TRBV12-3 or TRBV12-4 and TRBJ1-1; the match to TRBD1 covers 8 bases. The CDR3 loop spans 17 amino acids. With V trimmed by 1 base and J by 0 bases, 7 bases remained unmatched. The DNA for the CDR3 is TGTGCCAGCAGTTTAGAGGCAGGGGGCCACCTGAACACTGAAGCTTTCTTT. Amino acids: CASSLEAGGHLNTEAFF.

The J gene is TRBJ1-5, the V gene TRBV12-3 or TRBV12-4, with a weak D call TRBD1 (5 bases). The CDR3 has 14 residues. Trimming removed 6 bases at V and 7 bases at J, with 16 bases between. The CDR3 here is CASRLSQGGQPQHF. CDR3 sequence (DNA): TGTGCCAGCAGACTTTCCCAGGGTGGACAGCCCCAGCATTTT.

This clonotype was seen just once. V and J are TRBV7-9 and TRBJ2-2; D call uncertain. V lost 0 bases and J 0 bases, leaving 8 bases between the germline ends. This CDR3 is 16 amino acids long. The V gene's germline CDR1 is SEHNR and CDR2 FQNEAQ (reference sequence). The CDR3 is CASSLATLSNTGELFF. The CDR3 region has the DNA TGTGCCAGCAGCTTAGCTACCCTATCGAACACCGGGGAGCTGTTTTTT.

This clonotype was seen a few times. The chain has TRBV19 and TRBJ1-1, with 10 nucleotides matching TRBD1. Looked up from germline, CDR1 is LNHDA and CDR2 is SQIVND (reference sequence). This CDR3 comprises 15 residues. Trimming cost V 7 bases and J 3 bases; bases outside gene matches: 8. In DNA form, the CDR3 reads TGTGCCAGTACCAACCGGGACAGGGGTGACACTGAAGCTTTCTTT. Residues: CASTNRDRGDTEAFF.

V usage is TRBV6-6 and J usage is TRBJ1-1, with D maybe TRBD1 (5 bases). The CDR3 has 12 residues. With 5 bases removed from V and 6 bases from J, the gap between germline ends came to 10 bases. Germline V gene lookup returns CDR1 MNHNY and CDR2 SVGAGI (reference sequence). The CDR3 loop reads CASSPSGPEAFF. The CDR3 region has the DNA TGTGCCAGCAGTCCCTCGGGGCCTGAAGCTTTCTTT.

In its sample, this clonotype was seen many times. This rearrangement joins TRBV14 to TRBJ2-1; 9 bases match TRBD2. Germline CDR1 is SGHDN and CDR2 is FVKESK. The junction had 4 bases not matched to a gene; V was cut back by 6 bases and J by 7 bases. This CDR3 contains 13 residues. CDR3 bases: TGTGCCAGCAGATTGGCGGGAGGGAATGAGCAGTTCTTC. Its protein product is CASRLAGGNEQFF.

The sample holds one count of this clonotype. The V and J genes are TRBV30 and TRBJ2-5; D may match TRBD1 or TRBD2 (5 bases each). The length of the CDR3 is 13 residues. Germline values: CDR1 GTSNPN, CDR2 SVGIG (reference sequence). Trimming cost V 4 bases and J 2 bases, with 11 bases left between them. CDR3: CAWNPGPQETQYF. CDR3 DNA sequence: TGTGCCTGGAATCCGGGACCTCAAGAGACCCAGTACTTC.